One and the same sample provided the 10 T cell receptor beta chains below, sequenced in a study of OX40 agonist ivuxolimab in advanced cancers. The method was immunoSEQ multiplex PCR; TCRdb's version includes in-frame clones alone and lacks a portion of them. The sample includes tens of thousands of clones, roughly 82% seen only once; the top ten take about 2.6%. The sequenced sample was CD4+ or CD8+ T cells sorted from blood, obtained in a trial of the OX40 agonist ivuxolimab. These receptors originate from an adult with an advanced solid tumor such as melanoma, head and neck, liver or kidney cancer.

The chain couples TRBV5-6 to TRBJ1-1; D not certain. The CDR3 is made up of 13 amino acids. Trimming removed 3 bases from V and 7 bases from J, with 13 bases in between. Germline CDR1 is SGHDT and CDR2 is YYEEEE. The CDR3 protein is CASSSTPTLEAFF. The CDR3 nucleotides read TGTGCCAGCAGCTCCACGCCAACCCTTGAAGCTTTCTTT.

This clone was counted a single time. The J gene is TRBJ2-2, the V gene TRBV6-5; D gene unclear. Trimming took 2 bases from V and 2 from J, leaving 9 bases between them. Germline V CDR1 and CDR2: MNHEY, SVGAGI. The CDR3 sequence is 15 residues long. The CDR3 bases are TGTGCCAGCAGTTACGACCCAATTAACACCGGGGAGCTGTTTTTT. Protein sequence: CASSYDPINTGELFF.

This chain links TRBV7-9 with TRBJ2-1, with a weak D call TRBD1 (5 bases). CDR3 length: 13 residues. CDR1 is SEHNR, CDR2 FQNEAQ, per germline (reference sequence). Trimming shortened V by 1 base and J by 9 bases, and 10 bases separated the two germline ends. The CDR3 loop reads CASSLGGPGEQFF. The CDR3, as DNA: TGTGCCAGCAGCTTAGGGGGCCCCGGTGAGCAGTTCTTC.

The chain uses TRBV2 and TRBJ2-2; 9 bases are a match to TRBD2. The CDR3 length is 16 residues. The V segment lost 3 bases and the J segment 6 bases; nucleotides outside the gene matches: 8. The germline V gene encodes CDR1 SNHLY and CDR2 FYNNEI. This chain's CDR3 is CASSEGAGGRPGELFF. As DNA, the CDR3 is TGTGCCAGCAGTGAGGGAGCGGGGGGCCGACCCGGGGAGCTGTTTTTT. The variable domain in full, completed from reference TRBV2 and TRBJ2-2, reads EPEVTQTPSHQVTQMGQEVILRCVPISNHLYFYWYRQILGQKVEFLVSFYNNEISEKSEIFDDQFSVERPDGSNFTLKIRSTKLEDSAMYFCASSEGAGGRPGELFFGEGSRLTVL.

V gene TRBV15 combines with J gene TRBJ1-6, with unresolved D. The CDR3 has 15 residues. V was shortened by 0 bases and J by 14 bases, with 17 bases between the two germline ends. Germline V gene data show CDR1 as LNHNV and CDR2 as YYDKDF (reference sequence). CDR3 in amino acids: CATSRDFGRRPTLHF. The DNA for the CDR3 is TGTGCCACCAGCAGAGATTTTGGTAGACGACCCACCCTCCACTTT.

The genes are TRBV25-1 and TRBJ2-7; D unresolved. Germline V CDR1 and CDR2: MGHDK, SYGVNS. CDR3 length equals 13 residues. V lost 3 bases to trimming and J lost 5 bases, with 11 bases between them. DNA of the CDR3: TGTGCCAGCAGTGATGCGGCGCGTAACGAGCAGTACTTC. It encodes CASSDAARNEQYF.

This chain links TRBV4-2 with TRBJ1-4; the D gene is possibly TRBD1 (6 bases). CDR1 and CDR2 (germline): LGHNA, YNFKEQ. This CDR3 region has 14 residues. V gave up 6 bases and J gave up 6 bases, with 14 bases separating them. The CDR3 coding sequence is TGTGCCAGCAGGCAACAGGGAACGGATGAAAAACTGTTTTTT. It is translated as CASRQQGTDEKLFF.

V usage is TRBV28 and J usage is TRBJ1-1; D possibly corresponds to TRBD1 (5 bases). CDR3 length: 14 residues. The V end lost 5 bases, the J end lost 5 bases, and 15 bases lay between the germline ends. Germline lookup yields CDR1 MDHEN and CDR2 SYDVKM. The CDR3, as DNA: TGTGCCAGCAGTATGGGGGGGGGTAGTACTGAAGCTTTCTTT. The encoded protein is CASSMGGGSTEAFF.

This chain connects TRBV7-3 to TRBJ2-1; 7 nucleotides align to TRBD2. Per the germline V gene, CDR1 is SGHTA and CDR2 is FQGTGA. The CDR3 has 15 residues. With 4 bases clipped from V and 9 bases from J, the junction kept 12 bases outside the gene matches. The CDR3 spells CASSSLLANVGEQFF. The DNA of the CDR3 is TGTGCCAGCAGCTCCTTACTAGCGAATGTGGGTGAGCAGTTCTTC.

J is TRBJ2-1 and V is TRBV7-8; 14 positions agree with TRBD2. The CDR3 loop spans 16 amino acids. Per germline, CDR1 SGHVS and CDR2 FQNEAQ. Trimming took 5 bases from V and 10 from J; bases not matched to a gene: 10. The CDR3 DNA reads as TGTGCCAGCAGCCCCTATCGACTAGCGGGGGGGCGAGAGCAGTTCTTC. Translation gives CASSPYRLAGGREQFF.